A selection of T cell receptor beta chains follows, all from one sample in a study of blood T cell repertoires in COVID-19. The protocol was immunoSEQ multiplex PCR, while the TCRdb copy is restricted to in-frame clones and leaves out a portion. The table lists more than 65,000 clones, 70% to 75% of them singletons. Sequenced input: peripheral blood. These receptors were obtained from a woman between 65 and 79 years old with acute or convalescent COVID-19. Both conserved end residues are part of each CDR3. The D gene is left open where the match is weak. For some rows the clone size is stated as once, few or many, or as a class when expanded; others skip it.

>TRBJ1-4|-|-|TRBV5-1
TGCGCCAGCAGCCACACAGGGACCGGTGAAAAACTGTTTTTT
CASSHTGTGEKLFF
>TRBJ1-2|-|-|TRBV28
TGTGCCAGCAAGCAGGGTTATGGCTACACCTTC
CASKQGYGYTF
>TRBJ1-2|many|-|TRBV14
TGTGCCAGCAGCCAAGTGACAAGCTATGGCTACACCTTC
CASSQVTSYGYTF
>TRBJ2-1|-|-|TRBV6-6
TGTGCCAGCAGTTATACTGTGGTCAATGAGCAGTTCTTC
CASSYTVVNEQFF
>TRBJ1-6|few|TRBD1|TRBV7-9
TGTGCCAGCAGCTTAAAAGGCACTCCACAGGGGTCCTCTAGCCTCCTCCACTTT
CASSLKGTPQGSSSLLHF
>TRBJ1-2|-|TRBD1|TRBV25-1
TGTGCCAGCAGACCGACAGGGTTGGATGGCTACACCTTC
CASRPTGLDGYTF
>TRBJ2-1|-|TRBD2|TRBV12-5
TGTGCTAGTGGTCTCGGGGCTAGCGGAAACAATGAGCAGTTCTTC
CASGLGASGNNEQFF
>TRBJ1-6|-|TRBD1|TRBV18
TGTGCCAGCTCACGGGACAGGGGGGATTCACCCCTCCACTTT
CASSRDRGDSPLHF
>TRBJ2-7|-|-|TRBV6-5
TGTGCCAGCAGTTACTTTACGGGGAGGGGGATGGAGCAGTACTTC
CASSYFTGRGMEQYF
>TRBJ1-4|few|TRBD1|TRBV2
TGTGCCGGTTCAGACCGGGACAGACAAGAAAAACTGTTTTTT
CAGSDRDRQEKLFF
>TRBJ1-1|-|-|TRBV9
TGTGCCAGCAGCGTAGCTTGGGCCCGGAACACTGAAGCTTTCTTT
CASSVAWARNTEAFF
>TRBJ1-5|-|-|TRBV6-1
TGTGCCAGCAGTGAAATGGCAGGACTCAATCAGCCCCAGCATTTT
CASSEMAGLNQPQHF
>TRBJ2-7|few|-|TRBV29-1
TGCAGCGTTCAACCCTTAGGGACACGGACCTACGAGCAGTACTTC
CSVQPLGTRTYEQYF
>TRBJ1-2|-|-|TRBV28
TGTGCCAGCAGTAGATCGACTAATCAAGACTACACCTTC
CASSRSTNQDYTF
>TRBJ1-4|-|-|TRBV18
TGTGCCAGCTCACCAAATGACATTGAGAAAGAAAAACTGTTTTTT
CASSPNDIEKEKLFF
>TRBJ2-4|-|TRBD1|TRBV18
TGTGCCAGCTCTCTCGACAGGGGTGACATTCAGTACTTC
CASSLDRGDIQYF
>TRBJ1-1|-|-|TRBV24-1
TGTGCCACCAGGGGGGGGGCCCCCGAAACTGCTTTCTTT
CATRGGAPETAFF
>TRBJ1-4|once|TRBD1|TRBV19
TGTGCCAGTCGGGACAGGGGAGCAACTAATGAAAAACTGTTTTTT
CASRDRGATNEKLFF
>TRBJ1-5|-|-|TRBV12-3/TRBV12-4
TGTGCCAGCAGTCCCTCCCCTACAGGGCCCCAGCATTTT
CASSPSPTGPQHF
>TRBJ2-7|once|TRBD2|TRBV9
TGTGCCAGCAGCGCGGGGGGAGGGGTTTACGAGCAGTACTTC
CASSAGGGVYEQYF
>TRBJ1-1|-|-|TRBV13
TGTGCCAGCAGCCGCTTGGGGGGCACTGAAGCTTTCTTT
CASSRLGGTEAFF
>TRBJ1-5|-|TRBD1|TRBV7-8
TGTGCCAGCAGCTCCAGACCCCCGGGACAGAATAGCAATCAGCCCCAGCATTTT
CASSSRPPGQNSNQPQHF
>TRBJ1-2|-|-|TRBV6-1
TGTGCCAGCAGTGAGGGCCTTAGAGGCTACACCTTC
CASSEGLRGYTF
>TRBJ1-4|-|-|TRBV6-2/TRBV6-3
TGTGCCAGCAGTTCCGGTTTAACGTTTGGAACTAATGAAAAACTGTTTTTT
CASSSGLTFGTNEKLFF
>TRBJ1-5|-|TRBD1|TRBV5-1
TGCGCCAGCAGCTTGGCCGACAGGGATAATCAGCCCCAGCATTTT
CASSLADRDNQPQHF
>TRBJ2-2|-|TRBD2|TRBV27
TGTGCCAGCACTGGTCTAGCGGGGACCGGGGAGCTGTTTTTT
CASTGLAGTGELFF
>TRBJ2-7|once|TRBD2|TRBV27
TGTGCCAGCCGCTCAAGACTAGCGGGATCCCCGTACGAGCAGTACTTC
CASRSRLAGSPYEQYF
>TRBJ2-7|-|-|TRBV5-1
TGCGCCAGCAGCCTGGACGGGGACGAGCAGTACTTC
CASSLDGDEQYF
>TRBJ1-1|-|-|TRBV29-1
TGCAGCGTTGAAGAGGTTCGGACTGAAGCTTTCTTT
CSVEEVRTEAFF
>TRBJ2-7|-|-|TRBV4-1
TGCGCCAGCAGCCAAGATCCAGGGGACGTTTCCTACGAGCAGTACTTC
CASSQDPGDVSYEQYF
>TRBJ1-3|once|TRBD1|TRBV6-5
TGTGCCAGCGCCAGGCAGGGGGCGGGAAACACCATATATTTT
CASARQGAGNTIYF
>TRBJ1-2|-|TRBD1|TRBV28
TGTGCCAGCAGTTTCTCCGACAGGGGTTATGGCTACACCTTC
CASSFSDRGYGYTF
>TRBJ2-1|-|TRBD2|TRBV4-2
TGTGCCAGCAGCCAAGAGGGACTAGCGGCGGGGTCCTACAATGAGCAGTTCTTC
CASSQEGLAAGSYNEQFF
>TRBJ2-3|-|-|TRBV12-3/TRBV12-4
TGTGCCAGCAGAAAGGCAGGGGGGGATACGCAGTATTTT
CASRKAGGDTQYF
>TRBJ1-5|once|-|TRBV2
TGTGCCAGCATGGGCGGGGGCAATCAGCCCCAGCATTTT
CASMGGGNQPQHF
>TRBJ2-5|-|-|TRBV7-2
TGTGCCAGCAGCCTTATGGGGGCGGAGCCCCAAGAGACCCAGTACTTC
CASSLMGAEPQETQYF
>TRBJ1-6|-|-|TRBV6-5
TGTGCCACCCTCAGGGGAAAAGGCTCACCCCTCCACTTT
CATLRGKGSPLHF
>TRBJ1-6|-|TRBD1|TRBV10-3
TGTGCCATCGCGGTGGGACAGAACAATTCACCCCTCCACTTT
CAIAVGQNNSPLHF
>TRBJ2-5|once|-|TRBV7-8
TGTGCCAGCAGCTTAGGACCCGGGAAGACCCAGTACTTC
CASSLGPGKTQYF
>TRBJ1-2|once|-|TRBV5-4
TGTGCCAGCAGCCCCAAAGTCGGGGACATCTATGGCTACACCTTC
CASSPKVGDIYGYTF
>TRBJ2-7|few|-|TRBV7-8
TGTGCCAGCAGCTTATTGGCGGACTCCTACGAGCAGTACTTC
CASSLLADSYEQYF
>TRBJ1-4|-|TRBD1|TRBV9
TGTGCCAGCAGCGTAGGAGAGGGGGACAGTCAAAAACTGTTTTTT
CASSVGEGDSQKLFF
>TRBJ2-7|few|-|TRBV6-5
TGTGCCAGCAGGACGGACTATTCATCCGAGCAGTACTTC
CASRTDYSSEQYF
>TRBJ2-3|-|-|TRBV27
TGTGCCAGCAGTCTTAGCACAGATACGCAGTATTTT
CASSLSTDTQYF
>TRBJ1-6|-|-|TRBV4-2
TGTGCCAGCAGCCAAGTTAGTCAATCGGGTAATTCACCCCTCCACTTT
CASSQVSQSGNSPLHF
>TRBJ2-5|-|TRBD2|TRBV6-5
TGTGCCAGCAGCCCCGGGGAGGGCGAGACCCAGTACTTC
CASSPGEGETQYF
>TRBJ2-5|-|-|TRBV27
TGTGCCAGCAAGACTAGGGGTGGTTGGGAGACCCAGTACTTC
CASKTRGGWETQYF
>TRBJ1-2|-|-|TRBV27
TGTGCCAGCAGTTTAAGCGGGGGGAACTATGGCTACACCTTC
CASSLSGGNYGYTF
>TRBJ1-1|-|-|TRBV6-2/TRBV6-3
TGTGCCAGCAGTTATTTCCGGGACACTGAAGCTTTCTTT
CASSYFRDTEAFF
>TRBJ1-1|-|-|TRBV7-9
TGTGCCAGCAGCACCGTGGGGGGAAGAGCCACTGAAGCTTTCTTT
CASSTVGGRATEAFF
>TRBJ2-3|-|-|TRBV2
TGTGCCAGCAGTGAATTAGAGGCAATTGGAGATACGCAGTATTTT
CASSELEAIGDTQYF